The clone carrying this T cell receptor beta chain was observed a handful of times. These data originate in a study of T cells in Graves' hyperthyroidism and ophthalmopathy. TCR beta CDR3 region amplification was performed from RNA transcripts. With the HTBI primer set, the TCR CDR3 went through a first round of RT-PCR. Via MiXCR, TCRdb re-called the multiplex PCR reads, giving one row per CDR3 protein. The sample lists some 180,000 distinct CDR3 sequences; roughly a sixth were seen once. When ophthalmopathy did not progress within 18 months, Graves' hyperthyroidism was considered stable. Patients aged 18 to 65 had newly diagnosed hyperthyroidism lasting under 2 months. From approximately 9.5 ml of fresh peripheral blood, PBMCs were isolated. Trimming left V 3 bases short and J 3 bases short, with 5 bases between. The germline CDR1 and CDR2 sequences are MDHEN and SYDVKM. The CDR3 runs 12 residues.

The sequencing input was blood. The chain couples TRBV28 to TRBJ1-2; D not resolved. The receptor's source is a woman in her forties or fifties with Graves' hyperthyroidism. CDR3 sequence reads: CASSFLDYGYTF. The CDR3 nucleotides are TGTGCCAGCAGTTTTTTAGACTATGGCTACACCTTC.